The T cell receptor beta chain described here comes from a study of cytomegalovirus exposure and HLA in healthy donors. Broader study findings: Three CMV-associated chains proved CMV antigen-specific in vitro.

Points on this clone: Its antigen remains unidentified.

CDR3 size: 17 residues. V was clipped by 4 bases and J by 9 bases; unmatched bases: 14. CDR1 and CDR2 (germline): LGHNA, YNFKEQ. Clones were read by immunoSEQ multiplex PCR, and TCRdb kept only the in-frame ones, dropping some. The sample lists roughly 45,000 clones; around 90% were seen once. The sequence was collected from a man in his late teens or twenties in good health and CMV-seronegative. The specimen was PBMCs. This chain links TRBV4-2 with TRBJ2-1, with 11 bases fitting TRBD2. The CDR3 region has the DNA TGTGCCAGCAGCCTAAGACTAGCGGGACTCAGTGGGGCTGAGCAGTTCTTC. This codes for CASSLRLAGLSGAEQFF.